Reported below is one T cell receptor beta chain. Its antigen is unidentified. This specimen belongs to a study of blood T cells in healthy people across ages. The study, taken as a whole, reports: With donor CMV status unknown, expanded clonotype changes were possibly confounded.

For the second PCR, which ran for roughly 6 to 12 cycles, a sample-barcoded 5' primer and a J-beta primer mix were used. MiXCR, applied by TCRdb to the 5' RACE reads, yields one record per CDR3 protein. The sample lists some 1.1 million distinct CDR3 sequences; around two fifths were seen once. Germline V gene data show CDR1 as DFQATT and CDR2 as SNEGSKA (reference sequence). This CDR3 has 15 residues. Every donor contributed about 10 milliliters of peripheral blood by blood draw. The chain employs TRBV20-1 and TRBJ2-1; tentative D call: TRBD2 (6 bases). The J call may be in error: the DNA end matches TRBJ2-7 better. Source material: blood. The receptor's source is a man between 18 and 35 years old in good health. CDR3 nucleotides: TGCAGTGCTAGAGATGGGAGGTTGGCCTCCTACGAGCAGTACTTC. It translates to CSARDGRLASYEQYF.